This entry describes one T cell receptor beta chain. Its specificity is not known. This specimen belongs to a study of cytomegalovirus exposure and HLA in healthy donors. The V and J ends lost 4 bases and 2 bases, in that order; junction bases with no gene match: 6. The CDR3 is 14 residues long. Per germline, CDR1 SGHRS and CDR2 YFSETQ. General study results and limits: In a later analysis, most CMV-associated TCR beta chains appeared HLA-restricted.

The PCR contained 60 Vbeta and 13 Jbeta primers. Libraries were prepared by immunoSEQ multiplex PCR; TCRdb keeps only in-frame clonotypes and omits some of them. The table lists hundreds of thousands of clones, roughly 85% of them singletons. Healthy donors of bone marrow made up the group. The chain has TRBV5-1 and TRBJ2-7, with 7 bases that match TRBD1. The sequence came from a male donor in good health and CMV-seronegative. Material for sequencing was PBMCs. CDR3 loop: CASSGRQGPYEQYF. The CDR3 bases are TGCGCCAGCAGCGGGCGACAGGGACCCTACGAGCAGTACTTC.